What follows are 14 T cell receptor beta chains derived from one specimen sequenced in a study of human T cells and chemical hapten exposure. As for time point: patch test 2, 6 weeks after DPC sensitization. Treatment in this sample: therapeutic diphenylcyclopropenone sensitization with weekly scalp DPC. One entry per CDR3 protein, called by TCRdb with MiXCR from the RACE reads. The sample lists about 70,000 distinct CDR3 sequences, 7.5% to 9.5% occurring once. The sequenced sample was whole blood, obtained in connection with sensitization to the hapten diphenylcyclopropenone (DPC). These receptors were taken from a woman aged 45 to 65 with alopecia areata. Some clones in this sample may be carry-over from other donors' samples.

The chain carries TRBV15 and TRBJ1-5; 11 positions agree with TRBD1. V dropped 0 bases and J dropped 4; count of bases not matched to a gene: 5. Germline V gene lookup returns CDR1 LNHNV and CDR2 YYDKDF (reference sequence). The CDR3 sequence is 17 residues long. CDR3 protein: CATSRDYGTGGNQPQHF. CDR3 bases: TGTGCCACCAGCAGAGACTACGGGACAGGGGGGAATCAGCCCCAGCATTTT.

This clonotype was observed a handful of times. The chain couples TRBV19 to TRBJ2-6; D gene uncertain. CDR1 LNHDA and CDR2 SQIVND come from the germline V gene (reference sequence). V lost 6 bases and J 0 bases, leaving 12 bases between the germline ends. The CDR3 spans 16 residues. CDR3 loop: CASRDRVGSGANVLTF. The CDR3 nucleotides read TGTGCCAGTAGGGACCGGGTTGGCTCTGGGGCCAACGTCCTGACTTTC.

Only one count was recorded for this clonotype. This sequence joins TRBV28 and TRBJ2-7; D may correspond to TRBD1 or TRBD2 (6 bases each). V was shortened by 7 bases and J by 5 bases, with 21 bases between the two germline ends. This CDR3 contains 15 residues. Germline assignment: CDR1 MDHEN and CDR2 SYDVKM. DNA for the CDR3: TGTGCCAGCAACTCCCAGCTACGAGGGGGGCACGAGCAGTACTTC. Protein: CASNSQLRGGHEQYF.

The gene calls are TRBV24-1 and TRBJ2-1; tentative D call: TRBD2 (6 bases). In germline, CDR1 is KGHDR, CDR2 SFDVKD. CDR3 length: 12 residues. Trimming removed 5 bases at V and 8 bases at J, with 9 bases between. The CDR3 coding sequence is TGTGCCACCAGTGGCAGGGACTATGAGCAGTTCTTC. Translated: CATSGRDYEQFF.

Many counts were recorded for this clonotype. J is TRBJ2-7 and V is TRBV7-4; no reliable D call. Germline V gene lookup returns CDR1 SGHVT and CDR2 SQSDAQ. The V gene lost 2 bases and the J gene lost 7 bases, with 21 bases spanning the gap. The CDR3 runs to 16 residues. The CDR3 spells CASSLRPAYLTKEQYF. CDR3 DNA: TGTGCCAGCAGCTTACGGCCCGCATACCTTACCAAGGAGCAGTACTTC.

This clonotype occurred a few times. The chain carries TRBV12-3 or TRBV12-4 and TRBJ2-7; the match to TRBD2 covers 11 bases. Germline trimming cut 5 bases from V and 6 bases from J; bases unmatched to any gene: 15. This CDR3 spans 17 amino acids. CDR3 in amino acids: CASSPSLTSGSFSEQYF. The CDR3 DNA reads as TGTGCCAGCAGTCCAAGCCTTACTAGCGGGAGTTTTAGCGAGCAGTACTTC.

This clonotype was seen repeatedly, ten times or more. The rearrangement links TRBV7-2 to TRBJ2-3; no clear D gene. Per germline, CDR1 SGHTA and CDR2 FQGNSA. CDR3 length: 14 amino acids. The ends were cut back, 1 base at V and 2 bases at J, with 7 bases in the middle. The CDR3 reads CASSLVAVTDTQYF. CDR3 nucleotides: TGTGCCAGCAGCTTAGTTGCGGTCACAGATACGCAGTATTTT.

The chain has TRBV12-3 or TRBV12-4 and TRBJ1-6, with D perhaps matching TRBD1 (5 bases). V lost 5 bases to trimming and J lost 7 bases, with 12 bases between them. The CDR3 runs 14 residues. The DNA of the CDR3 is TGTGCCAGCAGTAGCCGGGGCGGGAATTCACCCCTCCACTTT. It is translated as CASSSRGGNSPLHF.

This chain links TRBV19 with TRBJ2-4; D is perhaps TRBD1 (5 bases). The CDR3 covers 14 residues. Trimming left V 3 bases short and J 6 bases short, with 12 bases between. Germline assignment: CDR1 LNHDA and CDR2 SQIVND (reference sequence). The CDR3 loop is CASSMMEQANIQYF. In nucleotides, the CDR3 is TGTGCCAGTAGTATGATGGAACAGGCAAACATTCAGTACTTC.

There are many counts of this clonotype. The V gene is TRBV20-1, the J gene TRBJ1-5; D gene unclear. V lost 1 base and J lost 7, with 8 bases in between. Germline loops: CDR1 DFQATT, CDR2 SNEGSKA (reference sequence). CDR3 size: 12 residues. CDR3 bases: TGCAGTGCTAGAGCACTATCCCAGCCCCAGCATTTT. Translation: CSARALSQPQHF.

This clonotype has ten or more counts. The genes are TRBV25-1 and TRBJ1-6, with 8 bases lining up with TRBD1. Germline V gives CDR1 MGHDK, CDR2 SYGVNS. CDR3 length: 16 residues. V gave up 1 base and J gave up 10 bases; unmatched junction bases: 9. CDR3 region: CASSESRTGIGSPLHF. The CDR3 DNA reads as TGTGCCAGCAGTGAATCTCGGACAGGGATCGGCTCACCCCTCCACTTT. The full variable domain, rest sourced from reference TRBV25-1 and TRBJ1-6, is EADIYQTPRYLVIGTGKKITLECSQTMGHDKMYWYQQDPGMELHLIHYSYGVNSTEKGDLSSESTVSRIRTEHFPLTLESARPSHTSQYLCASSESRTGIGSPLHFGNGTRLTVT.

Sample share makes this clonotype medium-sized. V usage is TRBV12-3 or TRBV12-4 and J usage is TRBJ2-3; the D is unclear. There are 12 residues in the CDR3. V dropped 4 bases and J dropped 0 bases, with 2 bases sitting between them. The CDR3 region is CASSSSTDTQYF. The DNA of the CDR3 is TGTGCCAGCAGTTCCAGCACAGATACGCAGTATTTT.

This clonotype was counted between two and nine times. The chain carries TRBV12-3 or TRBV12-4 and TRBJ2-3, with D possibly TRBD1 on 7 matching bases. V gave up 4 bases and J gave up 1 base, with 24 bases separating them. This CDR3 is built from 19 residues. The CDR3 coding sequence is TGTGCCAGCAGTTCACTTACTTGGAGGGGGCGCAGGGGCACAGATACGCAGTATTTT. Translating it yields CASSSLTWRGRRGTDTQYF.

This chain uses TRBV12-3 or TRBV12-4 with TRBJ2-5; possibly TRBD2 for D (6 bases). There are 12 residues in the CDR3. With 6 bases removed from V and 9 bases from J, the gap between germline ends came to 14 bases. The CDR3 DNA follows: TGTGCCAGCAGCGCCGGGAGATTGGCCCAGTACTTC. Protein sequence: CASSAGRLAQYF.